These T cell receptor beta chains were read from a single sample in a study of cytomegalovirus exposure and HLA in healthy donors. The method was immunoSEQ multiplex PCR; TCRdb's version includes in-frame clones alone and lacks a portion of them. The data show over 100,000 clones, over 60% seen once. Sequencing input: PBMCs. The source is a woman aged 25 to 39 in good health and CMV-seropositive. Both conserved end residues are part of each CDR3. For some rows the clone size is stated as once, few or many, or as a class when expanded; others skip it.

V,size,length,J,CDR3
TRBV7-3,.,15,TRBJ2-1,CASSSLAGEYNEQFF
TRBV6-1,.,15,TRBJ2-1,CASSAFLPGDNEQFF
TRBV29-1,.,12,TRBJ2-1,CSVPGQGFEQFF
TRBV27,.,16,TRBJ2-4,CASSRWDRRAKNIQYF
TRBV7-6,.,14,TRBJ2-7,CASSLATGDYEQYF
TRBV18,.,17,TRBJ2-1,CASQPRGSGGAYNEQFF
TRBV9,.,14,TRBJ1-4,CASARDTTNEKLFF
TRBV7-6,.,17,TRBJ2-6,CASSPGQGRGGANVLTF
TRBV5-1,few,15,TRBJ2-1,CASSPGQPILIEQFF
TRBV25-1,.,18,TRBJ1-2,CASSPPRRREPPRYGYTF
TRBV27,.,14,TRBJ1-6,CATGYDRQNSPLHF
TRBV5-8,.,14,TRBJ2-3,CASSLGGRTDTQYF
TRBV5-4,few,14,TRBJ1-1,CASSLYQGMAEAFF
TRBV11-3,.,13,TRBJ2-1,CASSSSGLGEQFF
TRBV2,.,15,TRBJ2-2,CASSGGGLGTGELFF
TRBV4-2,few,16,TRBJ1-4,CASSPGQGDFNEKLFF
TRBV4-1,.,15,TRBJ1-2,CASSQGSGVLDGYTF
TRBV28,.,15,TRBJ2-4,CASRNRMIAKNIQYF
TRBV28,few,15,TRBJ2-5,CASEPSGGAVETQYF
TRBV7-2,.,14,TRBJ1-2,CASSFLGTEYGYTF
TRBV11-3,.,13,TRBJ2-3,CASSLELGDTQYF
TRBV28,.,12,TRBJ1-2,CASSLGRAGYTF
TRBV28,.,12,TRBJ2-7,CASTNRGSEQYF
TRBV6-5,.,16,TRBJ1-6,CASSYRGSSYNSPLHF
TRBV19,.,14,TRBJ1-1,CASSTGQGNTEAFF
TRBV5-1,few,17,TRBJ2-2,CASSPGVRLEGTGELFF
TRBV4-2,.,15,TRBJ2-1,CASSQAGDPGNEQFF
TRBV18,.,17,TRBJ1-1,CASSPTLEDLRDTEAFF
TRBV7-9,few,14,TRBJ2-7,CASSLAADSYEQYF
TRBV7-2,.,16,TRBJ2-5,CASSSRERGRGETQYF
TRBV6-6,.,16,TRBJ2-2,CASSFVAGANTGELFF
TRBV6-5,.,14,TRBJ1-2,CATKPGQGSYGYTF
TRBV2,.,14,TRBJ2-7,CASSPIRQAYEQYF
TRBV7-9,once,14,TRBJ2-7,CASSLGVRPYEQYF
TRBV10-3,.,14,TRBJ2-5,CAISESVTRETQYF
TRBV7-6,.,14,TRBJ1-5,CASSLVQGSQPQHF
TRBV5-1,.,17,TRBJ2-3,CASSLGTYPPSTDTQYF
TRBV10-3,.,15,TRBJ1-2,CAIAPGITRNYGYTF
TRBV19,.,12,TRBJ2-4,CGTQGRGNIQYF
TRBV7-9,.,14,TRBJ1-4,CASRSGGGGEKLFF
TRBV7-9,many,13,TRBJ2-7,CASSLALGYEQYF
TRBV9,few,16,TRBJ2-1,CASSVGAGYSYNEQFF
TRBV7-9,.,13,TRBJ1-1,CASSWTGDTEAFF
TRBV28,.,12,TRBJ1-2,CAEGQGNYGYTF
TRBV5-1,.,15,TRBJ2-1,CASSTSTLGSNEQFF
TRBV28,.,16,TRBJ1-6,CASSPGTGGLNSPLHF
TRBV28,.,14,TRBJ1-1,CASSVLRGYAEAFF
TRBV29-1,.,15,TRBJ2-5,CSVAKLAAPGETQYF
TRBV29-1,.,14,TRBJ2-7,CSVDLNRGRNEQYF
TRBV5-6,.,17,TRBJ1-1,CASSAGHGTGVMTEAFF
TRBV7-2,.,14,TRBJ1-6,CASNPGQDNSPLHF
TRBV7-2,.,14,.,CASSTSGGDYEQYF
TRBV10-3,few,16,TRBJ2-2,CAISELQGGNTGELFF
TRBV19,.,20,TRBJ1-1,CASSMGTGTTSWSGKTEAFF
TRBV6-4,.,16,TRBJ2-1,CASSDSGDRRYNEQFF
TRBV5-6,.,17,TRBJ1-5,CASSLAGGGGSNQPQHF
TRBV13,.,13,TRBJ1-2,CASSTTVDYGYTF